A selection of T cell receptor beta chains follows, all from one sample in a study of chemoradiotherapy in HPV16-positive cancers. TCRdb's table, derived via immunoSEQ multiplex PCR, lists solely in-frame clones and lacks some. The sample contains around 6,200 clones, more than 65% of which appear only once. The sequences come from tumor tissue, collected from a patient who underwent chemoradiotherapy. These TCRs come from a human donor with HPV-associated anogenital cancer. The CDR3 runs from the conserved cysteine through the conserved F or W. Part of the rows lack a size; the others show once, few, many or a class for expanded clones.

CDR3aa | j_gene | v_gene | abundance
CASSPGQGSHEQYF | TRBJ2-7 | TRBV7-9 | once
CASSGRDRGLTKNIQYF | TRBJ2-4 | TRBV19 | NA
CASSLAFPGDNQGTEAFF | TRBJ1-1 | TRBV5-4 | NA
CASSGGAGETQYF | TRBJ2-5 | TRBV7-3 | NA
CASSSGLGNTIYF | TRBJ1-3 | TRBV5-4 | NA
CASSDLQRGNTDTQYF | TRBJ2-3 | TRBV19 | NA
CASSQGSGRAYEQFF | TRBJ2-1 | TRBV4-1 | NA
CASSSEMQFMNTEAFF | TRBJ1-1 | TRBV19 | NA
CASSHGVGRGTGELFF | TRBJ2-2 | TRBV6-6 | NA
CASSVGHEGPYEQYF | TRBJ2-7 | TRBV9 | NA
CASSQEGTVSEAFF | TRBJ1-1 | TRBV4-2 | NA
CASSPYNSNQPQHF | TRBJ1-5 | TRBV18 | NA
CAWSVSGAQPQHF | TRBJ1-5 | TRBV30 | few
CASSFDRYTEAFF | TRBJ1-1 | TRBV6-5 | NA
CASSFQGASTDTQYF | TRBJ2-3 | TRBV27 | few
CASSRSPAGNEETQYF | TRBJ2-5 | TRBV25-1 | NA
CASSLGVSGGLRTDTQYF | TRBJ2-3 | TRBV5-1 | NA
CAWSFNFGSGSYNSPLHF | TRBJ1-6 | TRBV30 | NA
CASKRRGVRKTYGYTF | TRBJ1-2 | TRBV5-2 | NA
CASSQTGLGAEAFF | TRBJ1-1 | TRBV14 | few
CASSLGTAAGEQFF | TRBJ2-1 | TRBV11-2 | once
CASSASGGRDTQYF | TRBJ2-3 | TRBV7-3 | NA
CAADRGLKGYTF | TRBJ1-2 | TRBV28 | NA
CASSLSGGTVSSGANVLTF | TRBJ2-6 | TRBV5-1 | few
CASSLDRLARSTGELFF | TRBJ2-2 | TRBV11-2 | NA
CASSLYLWENTEAFF | TRBJ1-1 | TRBV5-8 | NA
CASSLTDTQYF | TRBJ2-3 | TRBV11-1 | NA
CASSLAPQGFHSPLHF | TRBJ1-6 | TRBV7-2 | NA
CASGGRGQGNNQPQHF | TRBJ1-5 | TRBV19 | few
CASSIGAGNTIYF | TRBJ1-3 | TRBV19 | NA
CAWSAPGTGVSGYTF | TRBJ1-2 | TRBV30 | NA
CASSRGVDQPQHF | TRBJ1-5 | TRBV5-1 | NA
CSVVRDSEQYF | TRBJ2-7 | TRBV29-1 | NA
CAISGVGNQPQHF | TRBJ1-5 | TRBV10-3 | NA
CAISDFLGARSNQPQHF | TRBJ1-5 | TRBV10-3 | NA
CSSAVNYGYTF | TRBJ1-2 | TRBV20-1 | NA
CASSLGQGAYEQYF | TRBJ2-7 | TRBV2 | few
CASSKTGLDNEQFF | TRBJ2-1 | TRBV21-1 | NA
CASSVANGGRRADTQYF | TRBJ2-3 | TRBV9 | NA
CASSLGGFSYNEQFF | TRBJ2-1 | TRBV5-1 | few
CASSLTGQGQSEAFF | TRBJ1-1 | TRBV5-1 | NA
CASSRSGGVDTQYF | TRBJ2-3 | TRBV13 | NA
CASRDTFSYEQYF | TRBJ2-7 | TRBV2 | NA
CASSPYVGTSSGANVLTF | TRBJ2-6 | TRBV7-2 | few
CASSGRGQGGNEQFF | TRBJ2-1 | TRBV5-1 | few
CASRDRATGNTIYF | TRBJ1-3 | TRBV6-1 | once
CASSQVGSRSSYGYTF | TRBJ1-2 | TRBV14 | NA
CASSPEPGLAEVGGEQFF | TRBJ2-1 | TRBV5-1 | NA
CASRGGGTGELFF | TRBJ2-2 | TRBV7-3 | NA
CAISPYSQPQHF | TRBJ1-5 | TRBV10-3 | few
CASSEQRANTEAFF | TRBJ1-1 | TRBV2 | NA
CASSLSRGGGYTF | TRBJ1-2 | TRBV5-4 | NA
CASSPTGDYGYTF | TRBJ1-2 | TRBV28 | few
CAWSGLRQGVSPRQYF | TRBJ2-7 | TRBV30 | NA
CASSRELAGGLNEQFF | TRBJ2-1 | TRBV4-3 | once
CASSLERGRDTQYF | TRBJ2-3 | TRBV5-4 | once
CATNSQGQEKLFF | TRBJ1-4 | TRBV15 | NA
CAGSVASGATGANVLTF | TRBJ2-6 | TRBV9 | NA
CASSARWGAYEQYF | TRBJ2-7 | TRBV6-5 | few
CASSLRTGELFF | TRBJ2-2 | TRBV28 | NA